This TCR beta chain was found in a study of T-cell memory formation after mild COVID-19. In the study overall: Among the donors, TCR clusters were largely specific to each donor. Findings and limits, study-wide: A second wave expanding day 15 to 37 was CD4+-biased; contracting clones were balanced. CM and EM subsets held most contracting CD4+ clones; EMRA held CD8+ ones.

This clonotype was counted between two and nine times. Its antigen is undetermined. TCRdb re-analysed the 5' RACE reads in MiXCR, keeping a single row per CDR3 protein. The sample holds roughly 160,000 distinct CDR3 sequences, 13% seen once. V lost 5 bases and J lost 1; bases outside the gene matches: 2. Germline V gives CDR1 SGHRS, CDR2 YFSETQ. The CDR3 sequence is 13 residues long. The clonotype was recovered from a young man who had mild COVID-19 (a few samples of this study predate the infection). Cell type and time point are not known. V gene TRBV5-1 combines with J gene TRBJ1-1, with 7 bases that match TRBD1. Sequenced: PBMCs or a T cell subset sorted from them (not recorded which). The CDR3 loop is CASRRQGNTEAFF. The DNA of the CDR3 is TGCGCCAGCAGGAGACAGGGGAACACTGAAGCTTTCTTT.